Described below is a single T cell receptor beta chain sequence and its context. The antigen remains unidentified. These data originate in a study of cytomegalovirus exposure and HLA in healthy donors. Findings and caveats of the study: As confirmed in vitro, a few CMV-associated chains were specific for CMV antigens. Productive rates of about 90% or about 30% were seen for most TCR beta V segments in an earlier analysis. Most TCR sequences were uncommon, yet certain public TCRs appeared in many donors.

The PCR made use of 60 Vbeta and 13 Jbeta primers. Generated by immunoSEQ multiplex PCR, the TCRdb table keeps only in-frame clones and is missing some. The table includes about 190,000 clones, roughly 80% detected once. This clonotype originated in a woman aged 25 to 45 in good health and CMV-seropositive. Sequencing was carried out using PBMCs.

CDR3 in amino acids: CSVGTSYEQYF. The CDR3 coding sequence is TGCAGCGTCGGGACTTCCTACGAGCAGTACTTC. The rearrangement uses TRBV29-1 and TRBJ2-5; tentative D call: TRBD2 (6 bases). Matching the DNA end better, TRBJ2-7 makes the J call doubtful. The CDR3 has 11 amino acids. Germline values: CDR1 SQVTM, CDR2 ANQGSEA.